Shown below are 19 T cell receptor beta chains from a single sample sequenced in a study of blood T cell repertoires in COVID-19. Only in-frame clones appear in the TCRdb table, and some are missing; sequencing was by immunoSEQ multiplex PCR. The sample records 280,000 or so clones, 70% to 90% being singletons. The sequenced sample was PBMCs or T cells enriched from blood (not recorded which). These receptors all stem from a woman in her thirties or forties who had recovered from COVID-19.

This chain links TRBV2 with TRBJ2-5; tentative D call: TRBD2 (6 bases). V was trimmed by 7 bases and J by 3 bases, leaving 12 bases between them. Germline V gene sequence: CDR1 SNHLY, CDR2 FYNNEI. This CDR3 is built from 13 residues. Written as DNA, the CDR3 is TGTGCCAGCACCCGGGGGTGGGAAGAGACCCAGTACTTC. Translated: CASTRGWEETQYF.

The chain joins TRBV9 to TRBJ2-5; 9 nucleotides match TRBD1. CDR1 and CDR2 (germline): SGDLS, YYNGEE. The CDR3 has 15 amino acids. J gave up 2 bases and V 4 bases, and 6 bases lay outside the gene matches. The CDR3: CASSTRGQGQETQYF. CDR3 bases: TGTGCCAGCAGCACCCGCGGACAGGGGCAAGAGACCCAGTACTTC.

This rearrangement joins TRBV6-5 to TRBJ2-7; TRBD2 matches at 9 bases. The CDR3 length is 14 residues. Unmatched junction bases numbered 8, after V lost 5 bases and J lost 6 bases. The germline gives CDR1 MNHEY, CDR2 SVGAGI. CDR3 amino acids: CASSPSSGTREQYF. CDR3 coding DNA: TGTGCCAGCAGTCCATCTAGCGGGACGCGCGAGCAGTACTTC.

The chain links TRBV2 to TRBJ2-7; possible D gene TRBD1, 6 bases. Germline V CDR1 and CDR2: SNHLY, FYNNEI. Trimming shortened V by 3 bases and J by 2 bases, and 8 bases separated the two germline ends. The CDR3 has 13 residues. In nucleotides, the CDR3 is TGTGCCAGCAGTGACTGGACAGCCTACGAGCAGTACTTC. Its protein is CASSDWTAYEQYF.

The chain employs TRBV28 and TRBJ2-7; 8 bases are shared with TRBD1. Germline V lookup: CDR1 MDHEN, CDR2 SYDVKM. V shed 6 bases and J 1 base; nucleotides not matched to a gene: 8. The CDR3 has 15 residues. The CDR3 loop is CASRAAQGGSYEQYF. The CDR3 region has the DNA TGTGCCAGCAGGGCCGCACAGGGGGGTTCCTACGAGCAGTACTTC.

The V gene is TRBV7-9, the J gene TRBJ1-1; D is uncertain. This CDR3 is built from 14 residues. Trimming stripped 2 bases from V and 5 bases from J, with 12 bases between. Germline assignment: CDR1 SEHNR and CDR2 FQNEAQ (reference sequence). CDR3: CASSLKEDGTEAFF. CDR3 bases: TGTGCCAGCAGCTTAAAGGAGGACGGGACTGAAGCTTTCTTT.

The V gene is TRBV5-1, the J gene TRBJ2-3; TRBD2 is a possible D gene (6 bases). V shed 0 bases and J shed 3 bases, with 11 bases lying between them. The CDR3 totals 15 residues. Germline V lookup: CDR1 SGHRS, CDR2 YFSETQ. The CDR3: CASSLATRGTDTQYF. CDR3 bases: TGCGCCAGCAGCTTGGCTACGCGGGGTACAGATACGCAGTATTTT.

The rearrangement uses TRBV5-1 and TRBJ2-6, with D unresolved. This CDR3 is 14 amino acids long. The germline V and J ends were trimmed by 4 bases and 0 bases, with 5 bases remaining between them. Germline V lookup: CDR1 SGHRS, CDR2 YFSETQ. The CDR3 DNA reads TGCGCCAGCAGCGAGGACTCTGGGGCCAACGTCCTGACTTTC. Translated: CASSEDSGANVLTF.

This chain joins TRBV27 and TRBJ2-1; 10 bases align to TRBD2. Germline values: CDR1 MNHEY, CDR2 SMNVEV (reference sequence). The trim removed 4 bases at V and 4 bases at J, leaving 1 base unmatched. The CDR3 covers 14 residues. This CDR3 reads CASSSLAGYNEQFF. CDR3 nucleotide sequence: TGTGCCAGCAGTTCACTAGCGGGATACAATGAGCAGTTCTTC.

The chain combines TRBV7-8 with TRBJ2-7; 8 bases agree with TRBD1. With 1 base clipped from V and 12 bases from J, the junction kept 23 bases outside the gene matches. This CDR3 spans 18 amino acids. The germline V gene encodes CDR1 SGHVS and CDR2 FQNEAQ. As DNA, the CDR3 is TGTGCCAGCAGCTTAGTTGGGCAGGGACCGGGACAGGCCAATTATTTGTACTTC. It specifies CASSLVGQGPGQANYLYF.

Remarks on this clone: One end of the junction does not line up with germline, which may come from a read error. The gene calls are TRBV4-3 and TRBJ1-1, with D hard to call. The CDR3 extends over 12 amino acids. Germline CDR1 LGHNA, CDR2 YSLEER. CDR3 DNA: TGCGCCAGCAGCCAAGAGAACAGAAGGCATTATTTT. This sequence encodes CASSQENRRHYF.

The chain recombines TRBV13 with TRBJ2-1; 14 bases align to TRBD2. The CDR3 runs to 14 residues. The trim removed 5 bases at V and 8 bases at J, leaving 2 bases unmatched. Germline lookup yields CDR1 PRHDT and CDR2 FYEKMQ (reference sequence). The DNA of the CDR3 is TGTGCCAGCAGCACGGGACTAGCGGGAGATGAGCAGTTCTTC. This gives the protein CASSTGLAGDEQFF. The whole variable domain, filled in from reference TRBV13 and TRBJ2-1, reads AAGVIQSPRHLIKEKRETATLKCYPIPRHDTVYWYQQGPGQDPQFLISFYEKMQSDKGSIPDRFSAQQFSDYHSELNMSSLELGDSALYFCASSTGLAGDEQFFGPGTRLTVL.

The V gene is TRBV27, the J gene TRBJ2-7; 7 bases align to TRBD2. V was pared by 5 bases and J by 2 bases, with 15 bases of the junction left unmatched. Germline CDR1 MNHEY, CDR2 SMNVEV (reference sequence). The CDR3 contains 17 residues. The CDR3 sequence is CASSKLILASSPYEQYF. The CDR3, as DNA: TGTGCCAGCAGTAAATTGATACTAGCGAGCAGTCCCTACGAGCAGTACTTC.

This sequence joins TRBV30 and TRBJ1-1; no clear D. CDR3 length: 13 residues. With 3 bases removed from V and 1 base from J, the gap between germline ends came to 9 bases. Germline V gene sequence: CDR1 GTSNPN, CDR2 SVGIG (reference sequence). The CDR3 region is CAWRHRRNTEAFF. CDR3 nucleotide sequence: TGTGCCTGGAGACATCGTCGGAACACTGAAGCTTTCTTT.

V usage is TRBV3-1 (or the pseudogene TRBV3-2) and J usage is TRBJ2-1, with TRBD2 matching 8 bases. Germline values: CDR1 LGHDT, CDR2 YNNKEL (reference sequence). The CDR3 length is 13 residues. With 5 bases clipped from V and 8 bases from J, the junction kept 5 bases outside the gene matches. CDR3 residues: CASSYIAGHEQFF. CDR3 in DNA: TGTGCCAGCAGCTACATAGCGGGGCATGAGCAGTTCTTC.

This clone has more than one count but fewer than ten. J is TRBJ1-5 and V is TRBV5-8; TRBD1 aligns across 7 bases. V lost 1 base, J lost 4 bases, and 5 bases stayed unmatched. The CDR3 covers 15 residues. Per germline, CDR1 SGHTS and CDR2 YDEGEE. The chain's CDR3 is CASSLFQGVNQPQHF. In DNA form, the CDR3 reads TGTGCCAGCAGCTTGTTCCAGGGGGTAAATCAGCCCCAGCATTTT.

This sequence joins TRBV18 and TRBJ1-1, with 8 bases matching TRBD1. The CDR3 totals 15 residues. Germline lookup yields CDR1 KGHSH and CDR2 LQKENI. After removal of 4 bases from V and 6 bases from J, the junction contained 10 bases not matched to a gene. The CDR3 here is CASSQTTGEAAEAFF. The DNA of the CDR3 is TGTGCCAGCTCACAAACGACAGGGGAGGCGGCTGAAGCTTTCTTT.

The chain uses TRBV15 and TRBJ1-5; D not resolved. Trimming stripped 5 bases from V and 7 bases from J, with 15 bases between. CDR1 and CDR2 from the germline V gene are LNHNV and YYDKDF (reference sequence). The CDR3 totals 14 residues. CDR3 in DNA: TGTGCCACCAGCTATCGAGGGCAGACCCAGCCCCAGCATTTT. The encoded protein is CATSYRGQTQPQHF.

Written as DNA, the CDR3 is TGTGCCAGCAGTTTAATGGGACAGGGGTCACCTGAAGCTTTCTTT. Protein: CASSLMGQGSPEAFF. The chain carries TRBV28 and TRBJ1-1; 10 positions match TRBD1. Trimming at V came to 2 bases and at J to 6 bases, leaving 6 bases not matched to a gene. Germline CDR1 and CDR2: MDHEN and SYDVKM. The CDR3 loop spans 15 amino acids.